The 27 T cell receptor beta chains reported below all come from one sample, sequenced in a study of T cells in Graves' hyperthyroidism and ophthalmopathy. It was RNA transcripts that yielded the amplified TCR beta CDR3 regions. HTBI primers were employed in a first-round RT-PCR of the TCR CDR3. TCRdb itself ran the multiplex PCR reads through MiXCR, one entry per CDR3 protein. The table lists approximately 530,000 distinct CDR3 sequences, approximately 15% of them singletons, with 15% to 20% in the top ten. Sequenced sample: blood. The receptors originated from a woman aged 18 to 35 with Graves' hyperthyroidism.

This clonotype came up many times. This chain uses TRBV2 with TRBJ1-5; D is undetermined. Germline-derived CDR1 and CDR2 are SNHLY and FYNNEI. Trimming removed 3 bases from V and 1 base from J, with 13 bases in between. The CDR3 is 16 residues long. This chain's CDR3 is CASSEFTPGSNQPQHF. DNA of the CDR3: TGTGCCAGCAGTGAGTTTACCCCCGGGAGCAATCAGCCCCAGCATTTT.

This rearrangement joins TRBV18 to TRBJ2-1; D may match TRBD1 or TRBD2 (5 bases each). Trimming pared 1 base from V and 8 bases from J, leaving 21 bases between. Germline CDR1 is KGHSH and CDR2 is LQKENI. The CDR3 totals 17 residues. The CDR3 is CASSPLSGTGLIHEQFF. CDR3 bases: TGTGCCAGCTCACCACTCTCCGGGACGGGATTGATCCATGAGCAGTTCTTC. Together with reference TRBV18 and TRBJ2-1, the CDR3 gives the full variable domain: NAGVMQNPRHLVRRRGQEARLRCSPMKGHSHVYWYRQLPEEGLKFMVYLQKENIIDESGMPKERFSAEFPKEGPSILRIQQVVRGDSAAYFCASSPLSGTGLIHEQFFGPGTRLTVL.

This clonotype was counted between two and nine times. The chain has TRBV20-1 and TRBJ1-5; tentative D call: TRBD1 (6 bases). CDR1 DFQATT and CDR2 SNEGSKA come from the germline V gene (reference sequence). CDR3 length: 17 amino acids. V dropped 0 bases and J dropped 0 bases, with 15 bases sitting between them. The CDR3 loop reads CSARDLGGRLSNQPQHF. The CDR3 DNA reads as TGCAGTGCTAGAGATCTCGGGGGCCGACTTAGCAATCAGCCCCAGCATTTT.

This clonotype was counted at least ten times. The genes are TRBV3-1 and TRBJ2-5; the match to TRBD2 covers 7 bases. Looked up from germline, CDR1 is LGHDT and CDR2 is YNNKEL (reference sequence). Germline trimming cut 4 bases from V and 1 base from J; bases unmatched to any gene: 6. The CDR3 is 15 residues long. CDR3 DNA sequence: TGTGCCAGCAGCCCGCGGGGGAGCGGCCAAGAGACCCAGTACTTC. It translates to CASSPRGSGQETQYF.

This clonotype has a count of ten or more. CDR3 DNA: TGTGCCAGCAGCCCTAGCGGGCAACGCTACGAGCAGTACTTC. Translation: CASSPSGQRYEQYF. The rearrangement links TRBV7-2 to TRBJ2-7, with 8 bases matching TRBD2. The CDR3 contains 14 residues. After removal of 5 bases from V and 3 bases from J, the junction contained 6 bases not matched to a gene. Germline V CDR1 and CDR2: SGHTA, FQGNSA.

CDR3 coding DNA: TGTGCCTGGAGTGCGACAGGGAGGGGCTCTAATGAAAAACTGTTTTTT. Translating gives CAWSATGRGSNEKLFF. The V gene is TRBV30, the J gene TRBJ1-4; 7 bases are shared with TRBD1. V dropped 1 base and J dropped 3; count of bases not matched to a gene: 8. This CDR3 is built from 16 residues. In germline, CDR1 is GTSNPN, CDR2 SVGIG (reference sequence).

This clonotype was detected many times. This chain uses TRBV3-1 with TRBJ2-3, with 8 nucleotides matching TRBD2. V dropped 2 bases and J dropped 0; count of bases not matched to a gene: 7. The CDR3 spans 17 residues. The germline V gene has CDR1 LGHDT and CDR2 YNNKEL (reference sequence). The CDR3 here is CASSQWERESSTDTQYF. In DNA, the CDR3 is TGTGCCAGCAGCCAATGGGAGCGGGAGTCGAGCACAGATACGCAGTATTTT.

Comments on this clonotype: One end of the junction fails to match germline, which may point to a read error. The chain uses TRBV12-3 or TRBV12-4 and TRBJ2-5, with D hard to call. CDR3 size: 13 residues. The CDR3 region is CANSFGYQETQYF. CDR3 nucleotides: TGTGCCAACAGTTTTGGCTACCAAGAGACCCAGTACTTC.

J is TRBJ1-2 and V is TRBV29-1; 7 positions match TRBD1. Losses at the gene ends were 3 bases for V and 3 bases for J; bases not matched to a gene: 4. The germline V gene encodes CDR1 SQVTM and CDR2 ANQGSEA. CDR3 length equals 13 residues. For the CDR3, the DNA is TGCAGCGTTGAGGGACAGTCGTACTATGGCTACACCTTC. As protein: CSVEGQSYYGYTF.

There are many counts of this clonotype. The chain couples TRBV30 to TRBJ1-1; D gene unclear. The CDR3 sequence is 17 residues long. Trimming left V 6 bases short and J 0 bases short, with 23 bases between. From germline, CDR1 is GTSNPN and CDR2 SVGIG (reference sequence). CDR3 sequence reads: CACHPGGFRAMNTEAFF. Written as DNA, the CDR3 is TGTGCCTGCCACCCAGGAGGTTTCCGGGCGATGAACACTGAAGCTTTCTTT. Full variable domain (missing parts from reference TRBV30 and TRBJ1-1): SQTIHQWPATLVQPVGSPLSLECTVEGTSNPNLYWYRQAAGRGLQLLFYSVGIGQISSEVPQNLSASRPQDRQFILSSKKLLLSDSGFYLCACHPGGFRAMNTEAFFGQGTRLTVV.

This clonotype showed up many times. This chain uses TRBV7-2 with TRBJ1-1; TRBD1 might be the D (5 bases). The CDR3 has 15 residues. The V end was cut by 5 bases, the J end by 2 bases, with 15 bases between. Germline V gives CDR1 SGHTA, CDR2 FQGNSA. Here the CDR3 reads CASSTWTGENTEAFF. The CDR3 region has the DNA TGTGCCAGCAGCACGTGGACGGGGGAAAACACTGAAGCTTTCTTT.

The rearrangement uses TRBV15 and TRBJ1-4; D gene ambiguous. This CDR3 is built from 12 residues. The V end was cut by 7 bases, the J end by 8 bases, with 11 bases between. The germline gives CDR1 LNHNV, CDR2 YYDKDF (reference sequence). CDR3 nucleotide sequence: TGTGCCACCACCCAGAGTGGGGAAAAACTGTTTTTT. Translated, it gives CATTQSGEKLFF.

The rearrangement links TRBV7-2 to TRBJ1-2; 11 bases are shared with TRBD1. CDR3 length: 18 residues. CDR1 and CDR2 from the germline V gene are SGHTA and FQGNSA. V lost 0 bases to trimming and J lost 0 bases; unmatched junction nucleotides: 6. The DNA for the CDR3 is TGTGCCAGCAGCTTAGCGCGGGACAGGGGGGGTTCTAACTATGGCTACACCTTC. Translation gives CASSLARDRGGSNYGYTF.

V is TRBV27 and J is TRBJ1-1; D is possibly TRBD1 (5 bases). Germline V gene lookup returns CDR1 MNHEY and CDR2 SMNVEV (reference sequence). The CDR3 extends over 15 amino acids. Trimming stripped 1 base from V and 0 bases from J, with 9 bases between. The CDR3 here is CASSLWEGMNTEAFF. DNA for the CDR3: TGTGCCAGCAGTTTATGGGAGGGGATGAACACTGAAGCTTTCTTT.

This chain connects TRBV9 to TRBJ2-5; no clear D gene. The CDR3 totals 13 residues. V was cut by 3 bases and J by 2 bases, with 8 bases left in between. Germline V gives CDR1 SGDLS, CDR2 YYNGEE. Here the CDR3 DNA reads TGTGCCAGCAGCGGCGGTTGGCAAGAGACCCAGTACTTC. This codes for CASSGGWQETQYF.

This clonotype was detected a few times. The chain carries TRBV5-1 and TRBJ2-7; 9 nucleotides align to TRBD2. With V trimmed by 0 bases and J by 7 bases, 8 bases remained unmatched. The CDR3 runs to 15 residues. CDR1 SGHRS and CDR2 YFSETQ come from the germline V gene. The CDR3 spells CASSLEAGGLGEQYF. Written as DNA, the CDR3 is TGCGCCAGCAGCTTGGAGGCGGGAGGGCTAGGGGAGCAGTACTTC.

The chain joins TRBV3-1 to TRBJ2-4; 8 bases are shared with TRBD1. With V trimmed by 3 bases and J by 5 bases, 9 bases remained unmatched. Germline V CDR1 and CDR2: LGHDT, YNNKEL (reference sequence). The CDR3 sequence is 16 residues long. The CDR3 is CASSQLGQGEENIQYF. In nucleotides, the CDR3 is TGTGCCAGCAGCCAGCTTGGACAGGGAGAAGAAAACATTCAGTACTTC.

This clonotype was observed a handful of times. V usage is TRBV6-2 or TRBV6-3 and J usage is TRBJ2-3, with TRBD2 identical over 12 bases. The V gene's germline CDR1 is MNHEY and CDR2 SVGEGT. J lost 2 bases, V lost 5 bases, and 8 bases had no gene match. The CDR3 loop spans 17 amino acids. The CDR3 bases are TGTGCCAGCAGTCTCGATGGACTAGCGGGGATCACAGATACGCAGTATTTT. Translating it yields CASSLDGLAGITDTQYF.

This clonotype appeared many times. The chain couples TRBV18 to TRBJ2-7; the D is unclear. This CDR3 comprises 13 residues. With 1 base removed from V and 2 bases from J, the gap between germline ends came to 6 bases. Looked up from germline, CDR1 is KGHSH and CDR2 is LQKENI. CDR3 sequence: CASSPRRTYEQYF. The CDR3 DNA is TGTGCCAGCTCACCACGCCGTACCTACGAGCAGTACTTC.

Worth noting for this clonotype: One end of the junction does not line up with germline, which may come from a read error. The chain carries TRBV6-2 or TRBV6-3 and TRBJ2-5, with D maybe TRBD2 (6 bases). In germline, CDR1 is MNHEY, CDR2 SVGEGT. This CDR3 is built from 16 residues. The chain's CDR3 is CASSYDVASDQESQYF. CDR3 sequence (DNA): TGTGCCAGCAGTTACGACGTGGCTAGCGACCAAGAGTCCCAGTACTTC.

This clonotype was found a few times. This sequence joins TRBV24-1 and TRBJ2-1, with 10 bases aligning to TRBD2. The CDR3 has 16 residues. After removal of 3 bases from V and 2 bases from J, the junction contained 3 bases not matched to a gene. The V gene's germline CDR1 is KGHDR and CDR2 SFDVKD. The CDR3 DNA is TGTGCCACCAGTGATGCAAGCGGGGGGGCCTACAATGAGCAGTTCTTC. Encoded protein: CATSDASGGAYNEQFF.

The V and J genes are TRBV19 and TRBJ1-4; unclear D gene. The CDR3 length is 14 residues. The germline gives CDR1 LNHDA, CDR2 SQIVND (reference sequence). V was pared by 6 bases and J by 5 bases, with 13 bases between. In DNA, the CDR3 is TGTGCCAGTAGCGGACCCATAAGGAATGAAAAACTGTTTTTT. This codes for CASSGPIRNEKLFF.

The CDR3 DNA sequence: TGCAGTGCTAGAGGCACTAGCGGGACCTTGGAGACCCAGTACTTC. Translation: CSARGTSGTLETQYF. This rearrangement joins TRBV20-1 to TRBJ2-5; TRBD2 aligns across 10 bases. The ends lost 1 base at V and 5 bases at J; junction bases unmatched: 7. Germline V gene lookup returns CDR1 DFQATT and CDR2 SNEGSKA (reference sequence). The CDR3 is made up of 15 amino acids.

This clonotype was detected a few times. The CDR3 region is CASSLLAGTYTDTQYF. DNA for the CDR3: TGTGCCAGCAGCTTATTAGCGGGGACATACACAGATACGCAGTATTTT. The chain recombines TRBV13 with TRBJ2-3; 8 nucleotides agree with TRBD2. V trimming: 2 bases; J trimming: 2 bases; junction bases outside the gene matches: 6. From germline, CDR1 is PRHDT and CDR2 FYEKMQ (reference sequence). The CDR3 totals 16 residues.

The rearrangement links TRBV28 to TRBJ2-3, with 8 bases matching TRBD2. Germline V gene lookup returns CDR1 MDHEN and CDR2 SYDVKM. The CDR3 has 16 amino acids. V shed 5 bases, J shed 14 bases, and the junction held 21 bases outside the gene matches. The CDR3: CASSPSRGLASPVAYF. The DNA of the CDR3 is TGTGCCAGCAGTCCCAGCCGAGGACTAGCAAGCCCGGTGGCGTATTTT.

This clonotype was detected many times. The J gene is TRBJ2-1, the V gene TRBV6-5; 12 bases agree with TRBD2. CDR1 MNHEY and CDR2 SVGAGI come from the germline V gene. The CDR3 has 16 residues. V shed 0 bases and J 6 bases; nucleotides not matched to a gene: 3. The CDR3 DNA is TGTGCCAGCAGTTACTCACTAGCGGGAGGTGCCAATGAGCAGTTCTTC. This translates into CASSYSLAGGANEQFF.

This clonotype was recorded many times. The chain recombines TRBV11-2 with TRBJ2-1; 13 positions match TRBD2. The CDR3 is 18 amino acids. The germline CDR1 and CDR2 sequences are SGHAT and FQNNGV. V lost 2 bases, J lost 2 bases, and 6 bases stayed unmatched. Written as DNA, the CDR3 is TGTGCCAGCAGCTTAAAACTAGCGGGGGGGCCCCCCTACAATGAGCAGTTCTTC. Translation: CASSLKLAGGPPYNEQFF.